This T cell receptor beta chain was documented in a study of human T cells and chemical hapten exposure (dated by TCRdb to the early 2020s). About the full investigation: For sensitization, 2% DPC in acetone was applied to an approximately 2 cm by approximately 2 cm area of upper inner arm skin. In alopecia patients, the study followed how the peripheral blood TCR repertoire changed in vivo over primary and secondary sensitization to diphenylcyclopropenone (DPC), a hapten. Patient blood was sampled pre-sensitization (week 0) and at 2, 6 and about 24 weeks after DPC sensitization. Libraries were pooled for sequencing, and per-sample TCR yields varied mainly because of small differences in library volumes within the pool. The patient cohort, mostly female, included alopecia areata with under or over 50% scalp involvement, alopecia totalis and alopecia universalis. Throughout the study period of about 22 weeks, patients also received therapeutic DPC doses to the scalp every week. Patch testing was performed on the upper back with Finn chambers containing 0.01% DPC, and the patch tests were scored after 6 days according to International Contact Dermatitis Research Group standards. Around 30 alopecia patients provided blood for TCR sequencing at one to four time points (pre-sensitization, 2, 6 and 24 weeks). What the study reported, not specific to this receptor: Patch test score was positively correlated with the number of PT1 expanded TCRs, with significance at thresholds 8, 16 and 32 but not at 4. DPC sensitization did not change how many TCRs were above 1 in 1000 frequency, and no evidence was found of alterations in global repertoire structure. Because every patient had alopecia, a presumed autoimmune disease, the patients' immune response might differ from that of healthy individuals. Significantly more large CDR3 similarity clusters were formed by expanded TCRs than by pre-sensitization or healthy control sets, consistent with antigen-driven responses. Repeated subsampling changed both the strength of the expansion versus patch-test correlation and the threshold at which the correlation became significant.

Per the publication, the time point label means: patch test 1, 2 weeks after DPC sensitization. The sample's treatment or condition, from its label and the paper: therapeutic diphenylcyclopropenone sensitization with weekly scalp DPC. Blood at each patch-test visit was drawn before the patch test was applied. Eligible patients were aged 18 to 70, diagnosed with alopecia, deemed suitable for DPC therapy, and excluded if pregnant. Total RNA was isolated from unfractionated whole blood collected in Tempus Blood RNA tubes. Note on this clonotype: Its antigen is unknown. One base away there is no much larger clone; base qualities are not given.

Cut back by 7 bases and 2 bases, the V and J ends lie 8 bases apart. Looking up the germline V gene (reference sequence) yields CDR1 DFQATT and CDR2 SNEGSKA. Its CDR3 holds 12 amino acids, cysteine through phenylalanine. The only DNA kept is the CDR3, 36 bases in frame from the first base. Receptors were amplified or captured by RACE. Instrument on record: NextSeq 500. During library preparation, unique molecular identifiers were attached to individual cDNA molecules so that TCRs could be counted quantitatively and reproducibly. Both TCR alpha and TCR beta chains were sequenced from each blood RNA sample. The authors' analysis ran thus. A median of roughly 100,000 TCRs per sample was observed, with a range of roughly 23,224 to 700,000. V, J and CDR3 annotation of the TCR reads was carried out using the Decombinator software suite. For PS versus PT1 abundance plots, all samples were subsampled to the same number of TCRs (28,000). TCRs were defined as expanded if absent before sensitization and observed at least eight times at the 2-week time point. The public sequencing data were trimmed at Q25 with fastp and processed into clonotypes with MiXCR by TCRdb, which kept only in-frame beta chains. A single entry per CDR3 protein holds the most common genes and DNA from its merged rows. The V and J calls and clone size are TCRdb's, not the authors'. The sample table contains around 110,000 distinct CDR3 sequences; only one count was recorded for about an eighth of them. Of the sample, about 1.4% falls within the top ten clones.

This receptor was obtained from a woman aged 45-60 years with alopecia areata. Some clones in this sample may be carry-over from other donors' samples. Rearrangement joined TRBV20-1 to TRBJ1-4, with no D gene named confidently. Sequenced material: whole blood, taken in connection with sensitization to the hapten diphenylcyclopropenone (DPC). The CDR3 loop reads CSVTNTNEKLFF. The DNA sequence reads TGCAGTGTCACGAATACTAATGAAAAACTGTTTTTT.